These 21 T cell receptor beta chains were sequenced from one sample in a study of shared clonotypes between healthy human individuals. Repertoires were generated with immunoSEQ multiplex PCR, while TCRdb's copy carries only in-frame clones and drops some. The table includes about 680,000 clones, 92% detected once. Naive CD8 isolation took CD45RO-negative cells positively selected for CCR7 and excluded terminally differentiated effector memory CD45RA+ cells. Sequencing was carried out using naive CD8+ T cells sorted from blood. These receptors all come from a young man in good health.

This rearrangement joins TRBV14 to TRBJ2-7; 12 nucleotides line up with TRBD1. Trimming took 4 bases from V and 2 from J; bases not matched to a gene: 0. The germline CDR1 and CDR2 sequences are SGHDN and FVKESK. CDR3 length equals 14 residues. CDR3 in amino acids: CASSRDRGPYEQYF. The CDR3 nucleotides are TGTGCCAGCAGCCGGGACAGGGGGCCCTACGAGCAGTACTTC.

This clone was seen a single time. The rearrangement joins TRBV7-2 to TRBJ2-1; weak D call: TRBD1 (5 bases). The length of the CDR3 is 18 residues. Germline-derived CDR1 and CDR2 are SGHTA and FQGNSA. V lost 4 bases, J lost 4 bases, and 23 bases lay in between. As DNA, the CDR3 is TGTGCCAGCAGCTCTAATGTGGGGATTGGGGCCCATTACAATGAGCAGTTCTTC. This encodes CASSSNVGIGAHYNEQFF. Drawing the rest from reference TRBV7-2 and TRBJ2-1, the complete variable domain is GAGVSQSPSNKVTEKGKDVELRCDPISGHTALYWYRQSLGQGLEFLIYFQGNSAPDKSGLPSDRFSAERTGGSVSTLTIQRTQQEDSAVYLCASSSNVGIGAHYNEQFFGPGTRLTVL.

The rearrangement links TRBV29-1 to TRBJ2-1, with 14 bases aligning to TRBD2. This CDR3 comprises 20 residues. Germline CDR1 is SQVTM and CDR2 is ANQGSEA. The trim removed 1 base at V and 0 bases at J, leaving 11 bases unmatched. The CDR3 nucleotides are TGCAGCGTTGAAGGACTAGCGGGAGGGTCGGGGGCGAGCTCCTACAATGAGCAGTTCTTC. This sequence encodes CSVEGLAGGSGASSYNEQFF.

The chain recombines TRBV2 with TRBJ1-1, with D maybe TRBD1 (5 bases). The germline CDR1 and CDR2 sequences are SNHLY and FYNNEI. CDR3 length: 14 residues. V was cut by 6 bases and J by 4 bases, with 15 bases left in between. Here the CDR3 reads CASSPRVFSTEAFF. CDR3 DNA: TGTGCCAGCAGCCCCAGGGTTTTCTCCACTGAAGCTTTCTTT.

The CDR3 coding sequence is TGCAGCGTTGAATTAGCAGGGACCCCAGATACGCAGTATTTT. It codes for CSVELAGTPDTQYF. This chain uses TRBV29-1 with TRBJ2-3; D is perhaps TRBD1 or TRBD2 (5 bases each). V lost 2 bases and J lost 4, with 13 bases in between. In germline, CDR1 is SQVTM, CDR2 ANQGSEA. This CDR3 spans 14 amino acids.

V is TRBV27 and J is TRBJ2-1, with 9 nucleotides matching TRBD1. CDR1 and CDR2 from the germline V gene are MNHEY and SMNVEV (reference sequence). The CDR3 contains 15 residues. The junction had 9 bases not matched to a gene; V was cut back by 6 bases and J by 6 bases. CDR3 loop: CASSPQDRGLNEQFF. The CDR3 region has the DNA TGTGCCAGCAGCCCGCAGGACAGGGGCCTCAATGAGCAGTTCTTC.

This chain links TRBV15 with TRBJ2-4; D unresolved. CDR1 and CDR2 from the germline V gene are LNHNV and YYDKDF (reference sequence). The V gene lost 0 bases and the J gene lost 0 bases, with 9 bases spanning the gap. The CDR3 loop spans 16 amino acids. The CDR3 sequence: CATSRDRSLAKNIQYF. CDR3 coding DNA: TGTGCCACCAGCAGAGACAGGAGCCTAGCCAAAAACATTCAGTACTTC.

This clone was detected once. The chain links TRBV6-1 to TRBJ1-5; no definite D call. There are 15 residues in the CDR3. V lost 6 bases and J lost 0, with 12 bases in between. Per the germline V gene, CDR1 is MNHNS and CDR2 is SASEGT. This CDR3 reads CASRPREYSNQPQHF. The CDR3 DNA reads as TGTGCCAGCAGGCCGAGGGAGTATAGCAATCAGCCCCAGCATTTT.

The chain links TRBV29-1 to TRBJ2-1; possibly TRBD2 for D (5 bases). This CDR3 is 12 amino acids long. Trimming removed 4 bases at V and 8 bases at J, with 12 bases between. Germline V CDR1 and CDR2: SQVTM, ANQGSEA. The CDR3 region has the DNA TGCAGCGTTGTACTAGGGCTCTATGAGCAGTTCTTC. Translation gives CSVVLGLYEQFF.

This chain links TRBV15 with TRBJ2-1; 7 bases are a match to TRBD2. Germline V gives CDR1 LNHNV, CDR2 YYDKDF (reference sequence). V was clipped by 3 bases and J by 9 bases; unmatched bases: 17. The CDR3 totals 17 residues. The CDR3 nucleotides read TGTGCCACCAGCAGTCATGGACACTTCAGCGGGATAGGTGAGCAGTTCTTC. The encoded protein is CATSSHGHFSGIGEQFF.

As concerns this clone: A clone one base away is much larger, so this may be a read error. The same CDR3 arises from other DNA sequences in this sample as well. The genes are TRBV6-5 and TRBJ2-7; a possible D gene is TRBD1 (6 bases). Trimming took 5 bases from V and 5 from J, leaving 10 bases between them. This CDR3 has 12 amino acids. The germline CDR1 and CDR2 sequences are MNHEY and SVGAGI. This CDR3 reads CASSEGGHEQYF. CDR3 DNA sequence: TGTGCCAGCAGTGAAGGGGGTCACGAGCAGTACTTC.

This chain connects TRBV11-3 to TRBJ2-7; 8 bases map to TRBD2. This CDR3 region has 15 residues. With V trimmed by 5 bases and J by 2 bases, 8 bases remained unmatched. Germline-derived CDR1 and CDR2 are SGHNT and YENEEA. CDR3 region: CASSPSGGPTYEQYF. The CDR3 nucleotides read TGTGCCAGCAGCCCCTCGGGGGGGCCAACCTACGAGCAGTACTTC.

The chain employs TRBV6-1 and TRBJ2-7; tentatively, D is TRBD1 (5 bases). The CDR3 loop spans 12 amino acids. With 6 bases removed from V and 3 bases from J, the gap between germline ends came to 9 bases. CDR1 and CDR2 (germline): MNHNS, SASEGT. DNA of the CDR3: TGTGCCAGCAGGGCAGGGATCTACGAGCAGTACTTC. It is translated as CASRAGIYEQYF.

V gene TRBV5-4 combines with J gene TRBJ1-2, with D tentatively TRBD1 (6 bases). From germline, CDR1 is SGHNT and CDR2 YYREEE (reference sequence). V was shortened by 2 bases and J by 3 bases, with 14 bases between the two germline ends. This CDR3 comprises 15 residues. CDR3: CASSLKGGSYYGYTF. The CDR3 DNA reads TGTGCCAGCAGCTTAAAAGGGGGTTCTTACTATGGCTACACCTTC.

The count of this clone is one. The gene calls are TRBV28 and TRBJ1-2; 7 bases fit TRBD1. The junction had 8 bases not matched to a gene; V was cut back by 5 bases and J by 2 bases. The CDR3 loop spans 15 amino acids. CDR1 and CDR2 (germline): MDHEN, SYDVKM. Here the CDR3 reads CASSATRQGNYGYTF. For the CDR3, the DNA is TGTGCCAGCAGTGCGACGCGACAGGGAAACTATGGCTACACCTTC.

V usage is TRBV7-9 and J usage is TRBJ2-5, with no clear D. Germline CDR1 reads SEHNR; CDR2 reads FQNEAQ (reference sequence). Trimming pared 2 bases from V and 4 bases from J, leaving 5 bases between. The CDR3 contains 12 residues. In nucleotides, the CDR3 is TGTGCCAGCAGCTTATGGTCAGAGACCCAGTACTTC. Amino acid sequence: CASSLWSETQYF.

The V call is TRBV7-9, the J call TRBJ2-7, with TRBD1 matching over 7 bases. This CDR3 has 14 residues. The V segment lost 6 bases and the J segment 0 bases; nucleotides outside the gene matches: 5. The germline gives CDR1 SEHNR, CDR2 FQNEAQ (reference sequence). The CDR3 DNA is TGTGCCAGCAGTCAGGGACAGACCTCCTACGAGCAGTACTTC. Translating it yields CASSQGQTSYEQYF.

The chain recombines TRBV11-2 with TRBJ2-5; tentatively, D is TRBD2 (7 bases). CDR3 size: 14 residues. CDR1 SGHAT and CDR2 FQNNGV come from the germline V gene. The germline V and J ends were trimmed by 5 bases and 1 base, with 11 bases remaining between them. The DNA for the CDR3 is TGTGCCAGCAGCACTAGGGGGGGCCAAGAGACCCAGTACTTC. Translating gives CASSTRGGQETQYF. Using reference TRBV11-2 and TRBJ2-5 for the parts outside the CDR3, the full variable domain is EAGVAQSPRYKIIEKRQSVAFWCNPISGHATLYWYQQILGQGPKLLIQFQNNGVVDDSQLPKDRFSAERLKGVDSTLKIQPAKLEDSAVYLCASSTRGGQETQYFGPGTRLLVL.

This chain connects TRBV28 to TRBJ2-1; no firm D call. Germline lookup yields CDR1 MDHEN and CDR2 SYDVKM. This CDR3 comprises 14 residues. The V end lost 3 bases, the J end lost 5 bases, and 11 bases lay between the germline ends. The CDR3 reads CASSFPRLDNEQFF. CDR3 bases: TGTGCCAGCAGTTTCCCTCGGTTAGACAATGAGCAGTTCTTC.

The chain recombines TRBV20-1 with TRBJ2-7; weak D call: TRBD2 (5 bases). The CDR3 is 11 amino acids. The ends were cut back, 6 bases at V and 7 bases at J, with 13 bases in the middle. Per germline, CDR1 DFQATT and CDR2 SNEGSKA (reference sequence). CDR3 nucleotides: TGCAGTGCACCCTTCGGAGGTGAGCAGTACTTC. Translation: CSAPFGGEQYF.

The J gene is TRBJ2-3, the V gene TRBV5-1, with TRBD2 as a possible D gene (6 bases). V shed 4 bases and J shed 4 bases, with 19 bases lying between them. The germline V gene encodes CDR1 SGHRS and CDR2 YFSETQ. The CDR3 extends over 16 amino acids. In DNA, the CDR3 is TGCGCCAGCAGCACTGGACTACCTACAATCGCAGATACGCAGTATTTT. Residues: CASSTGLPTIADTQYF.